Presented here are 2 T cell receptor beta chains from one specimen sequenced in a study of tumor-infiltrating lymphocytes in primary liver carcinoma. The authors made TCR beta cDNA from 450 to 600 ng total RNA with a constant-region primer. Library construction for TCR beta comprised three nested multiplex PCR rounds performed with slightly modified ARM-PCR. With TRBV1-TRBV30 forward primers and a C-beta reverse primer, the first two PCR rounds were run for around 10 cycles each. TCRdb reanalysed the multiplex PCR reads using MiXCR and keeps one entry per CDR3 protein. The sample lists about 190,000 distinct CDR3 sequences; 85% were seen once. Unsorted bulk tissue (about 18-32 mg) underwent RNA and DNA co-extraction. Sequenced material: tumor tissue from primary liver carcinoma. These TCRs come from a man aged 40-50 years with primary liver carcinoma and hepatitis B virus infection.

As for this clonotype: The germline gene is not matched at one end of the junction; a read error may be the cause. The chain uses TRBV4-3 and TRBJ1-5; D is undetermined. Germline CDR1 reads LGHNA; CDR2 reads YSLEER. The CDR3 has 18 residues. The CDR3: CASRQDRIGGSSRQPQHF. DNA for the CDR3: TGTGCCAGCAGACAAGATAGAATTGGTGGGAGCTCCAGGCAACCCCAGCATTTT.

As for this clonotype: One end of the junction is discordant with germline, which a read error may explain. The chain couples TRBV6-2 or TRBV6-3 to TRBJ2-7; 8 nucleotides align to TRBD2. Germline values: CDR1 MNHEY, CDR2 SVGEGT. This CDR3 has 15 amino acids. CDR3 DNA sequence: TGTGCCAGCAGTTCCCAGCGGGAGTCGCGATACGAGCACTACTTC. Residues: CASSSQRESRYEHYF.